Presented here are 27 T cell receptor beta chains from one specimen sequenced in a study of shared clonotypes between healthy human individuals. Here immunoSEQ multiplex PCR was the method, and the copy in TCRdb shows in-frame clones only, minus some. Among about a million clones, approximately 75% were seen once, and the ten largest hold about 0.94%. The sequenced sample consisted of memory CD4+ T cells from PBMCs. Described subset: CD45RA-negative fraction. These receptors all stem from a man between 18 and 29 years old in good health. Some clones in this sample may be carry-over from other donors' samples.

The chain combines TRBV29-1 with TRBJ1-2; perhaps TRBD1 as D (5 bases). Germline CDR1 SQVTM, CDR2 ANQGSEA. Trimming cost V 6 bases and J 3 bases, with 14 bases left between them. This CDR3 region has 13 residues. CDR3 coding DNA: TGCAGCGTCAAAGACAGTTTTGACTATGGCTACACCTTC. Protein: CSVKDSFDYGYTF.

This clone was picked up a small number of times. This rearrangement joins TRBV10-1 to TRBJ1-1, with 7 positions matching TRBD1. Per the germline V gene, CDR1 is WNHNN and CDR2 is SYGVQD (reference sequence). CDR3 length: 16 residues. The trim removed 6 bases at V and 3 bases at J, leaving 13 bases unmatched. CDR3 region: CASRQPPLQGYTEAFF. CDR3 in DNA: TGCGCCAGCAGGCAACCCCCCCTACAGGGGTACACTGAAGCTTTCTTT.

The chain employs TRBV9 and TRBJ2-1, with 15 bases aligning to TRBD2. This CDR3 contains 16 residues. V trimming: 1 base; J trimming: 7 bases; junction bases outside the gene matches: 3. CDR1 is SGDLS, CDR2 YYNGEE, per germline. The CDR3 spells CASSVPGTSGRNEQFF. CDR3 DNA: TGTGCCAGCAGCGTACCCGGGACTAGCGGGAGGAATGAGCAGTTCTTC.

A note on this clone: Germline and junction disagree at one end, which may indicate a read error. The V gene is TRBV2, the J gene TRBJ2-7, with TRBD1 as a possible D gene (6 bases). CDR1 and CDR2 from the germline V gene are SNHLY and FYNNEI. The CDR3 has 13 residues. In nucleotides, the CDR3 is TGTGCCAGCAGCGGGGACATCTCCCACGAGCAGTACTTC. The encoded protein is CASSGDISHEQYF.

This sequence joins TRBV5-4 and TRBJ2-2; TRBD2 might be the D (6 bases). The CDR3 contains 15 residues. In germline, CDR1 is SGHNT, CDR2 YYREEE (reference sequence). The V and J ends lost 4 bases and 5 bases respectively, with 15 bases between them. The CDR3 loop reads CASSPRGGLTGELFF. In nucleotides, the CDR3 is TGTGCCAGCAGCCCCCGGGGAGGACTTACCGGGGAGCTGTTTTTT.

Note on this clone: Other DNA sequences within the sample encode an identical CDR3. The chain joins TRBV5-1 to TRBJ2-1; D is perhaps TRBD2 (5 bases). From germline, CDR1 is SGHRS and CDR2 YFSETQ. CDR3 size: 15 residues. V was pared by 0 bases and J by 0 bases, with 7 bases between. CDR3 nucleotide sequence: TGCGCCAGCAGCTTGGGGGGAGTCTCCTACAATGAGCAGTTCTTC. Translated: CASSLGGVSYNEQFF. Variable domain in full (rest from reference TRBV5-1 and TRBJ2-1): KAGVTQTPRYLIKTRGQQVTLSCSPISGHRSVSWYQQTPGQGLQFLFEYFSETQRNKGNFPGRFSGRQFSNSRSEMNVSTLELGDSALYLCASSLGGVSYNEQFFGPGTRLTVL.

CDR3 DNA sequence: TGTGCCAGCAGTTCGGGACAGGGGCACTATGGCTACACCTTC. Its protein product is CASSSGQGHYGYTF. The V call is TRBV27, the J call TRBJ1-2; 10 bases line up with TRBD1. The CDR3 has 14 residues. Germline V gene sequence: CDR1 MNHEY, CDR2 SMNVEV (reference sequence). The J segment lost 3 bases and the V segment lost 4 bases, leaving 2 bases of the junction unmatched.

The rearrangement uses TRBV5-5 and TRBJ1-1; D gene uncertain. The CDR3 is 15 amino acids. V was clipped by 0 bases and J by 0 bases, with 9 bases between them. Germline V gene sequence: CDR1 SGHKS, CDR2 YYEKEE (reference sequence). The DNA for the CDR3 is TGTGCCAGCAGCTTGGCAGGAAACATGAACACTGAAGCTTTCTTT. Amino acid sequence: CASSLAGNMNTEAFF.

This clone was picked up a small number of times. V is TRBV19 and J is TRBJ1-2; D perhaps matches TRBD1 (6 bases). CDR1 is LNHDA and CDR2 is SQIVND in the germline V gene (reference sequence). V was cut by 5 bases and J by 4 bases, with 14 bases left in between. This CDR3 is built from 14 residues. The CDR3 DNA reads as TGTGCCAGTAGTTTCGACCGGGACATCTATGGCTACACCTTC. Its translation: CASSFDRDIYGYTF.

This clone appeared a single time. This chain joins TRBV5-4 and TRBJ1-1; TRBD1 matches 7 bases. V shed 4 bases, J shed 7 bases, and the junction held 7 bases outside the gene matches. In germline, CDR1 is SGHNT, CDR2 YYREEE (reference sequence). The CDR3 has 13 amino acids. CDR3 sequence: CASSRDSPFEAFF. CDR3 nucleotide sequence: TGTGCCAGCAGCCGGGACAGCCCCTTTGAAGCTTTCTTT.

CDR3 nucleotide sequence: TGTGCCAGCAGTCTTGGGCAGGGGTACTACGAGCAGTACTTC. Translating gives CASSLGQGYYEQYF. The V and J genes are TRBV6-1 and TRBJ2-7; a possible D gene is TRBD1 (6 bases). Trimming took off 5 bases at V and 3 bases at J, with 14 bases between the two ends. CDR3 length: 14 residues. Germline lookup yields CDR1 MNHNS and CDR2 SASEGT.

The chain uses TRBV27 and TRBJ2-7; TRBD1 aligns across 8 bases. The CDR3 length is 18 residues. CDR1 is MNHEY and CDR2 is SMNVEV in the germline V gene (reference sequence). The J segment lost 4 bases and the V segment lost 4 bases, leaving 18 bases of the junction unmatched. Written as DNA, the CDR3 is TGTGCCAGCAGTTCCCACAAAAAAAAGGACAGGGTCGAGTACGAGCAGTACTTC. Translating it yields CASSSHKKKDRVEYEQYF.

Written as DNA, the CDR3 is TGTGCCAGCAGCCAAGATCTGACCAGCGGGAGTTACACCGGGGAGCTGTTTTTT. Protein sequence: CASSQDLTSGSYTGELFF. J is TRBJ2-2 and V is TRBV14, with 8 positions matching TRBD2. V shed 0 bases, J shed 3 bases, and the junction held 9 bases outside the gene matches. Germline lookup yields CDR1 SGHDN and CDR2 FVKESK. There are 18 residues in the CDR3.

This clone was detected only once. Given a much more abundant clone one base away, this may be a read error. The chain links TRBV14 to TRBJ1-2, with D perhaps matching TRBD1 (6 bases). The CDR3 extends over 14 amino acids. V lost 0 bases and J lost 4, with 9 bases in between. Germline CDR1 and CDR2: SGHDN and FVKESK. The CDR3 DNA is TGTGCCAGCAGCCAAGACGCAGGGGCCTATGGCTACACCTTC. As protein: CASSQDAGAYGYTF. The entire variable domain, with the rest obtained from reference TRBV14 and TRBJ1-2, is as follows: EAGVTQFPSHSVIEKGQTVTLRCDPISGHDNLYWYRRVMGKEIKFLLHFVKESKQDESGMPNNRFLAERTGGTYSTLKVQPAELEDSGVYFCASSQDAGAYGYTFGSGTRLTVV.

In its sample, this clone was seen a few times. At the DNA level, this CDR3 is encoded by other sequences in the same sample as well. This chain's CDR3 is CASSSQGNEQFF. DNA for the CDR3: TGCGCCAGCAGCTCACAGGGCAATGAGCAGTTCTTC. V and J are TRBV5-1 and TRBJ2-1; D might be TRBD1 (6 bases). The V gene's germline CDR1 is SGHRS and CDR2 YFSETQ. CDR3 length: 12 amino acids. V lost 3 bases, J lost 6 bases, and 7 bases lay in between. Based on the CDR3 plus reference TRBV5-1 and TRBJ2-1, the full variable domain is KAGVTQTPRYLIKTRGQQVTLSCSPISGHRSVSWYQQTPGQGLQFLFEYFSETQRNKGNFPGRFSGRQFSNSRSEMNVSTLELGDSALYLCASSSQGNEQFFGPGTRLTVL.

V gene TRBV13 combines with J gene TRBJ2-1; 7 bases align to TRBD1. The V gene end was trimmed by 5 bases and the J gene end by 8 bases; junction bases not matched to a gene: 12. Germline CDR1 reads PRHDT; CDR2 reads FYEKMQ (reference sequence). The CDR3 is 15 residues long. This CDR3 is CASSMMGTADDEQFF. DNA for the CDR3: TGTGCCAGCAGCATGATGGGGACAGCCGACGATGAGCAGTTCTTC.

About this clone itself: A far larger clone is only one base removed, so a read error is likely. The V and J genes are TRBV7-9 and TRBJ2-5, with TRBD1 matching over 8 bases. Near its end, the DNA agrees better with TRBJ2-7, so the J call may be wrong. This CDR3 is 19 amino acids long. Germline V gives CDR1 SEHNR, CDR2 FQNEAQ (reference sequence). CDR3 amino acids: CTSSLAVRTGGLGSYEQYF. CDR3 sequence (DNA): TGTACCAGCAGCTTAGCGGTGAGAACAGGGGGACTGGGGTCCTACGAGCAGTACTTC.

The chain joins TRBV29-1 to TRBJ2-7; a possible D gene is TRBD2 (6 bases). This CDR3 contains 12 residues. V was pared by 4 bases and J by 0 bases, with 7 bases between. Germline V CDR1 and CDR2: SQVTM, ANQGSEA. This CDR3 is CSVVADSYEQYF. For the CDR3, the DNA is TGCAGCGTTGTAGCGGACTCCTACGAGCAGTACTTC.

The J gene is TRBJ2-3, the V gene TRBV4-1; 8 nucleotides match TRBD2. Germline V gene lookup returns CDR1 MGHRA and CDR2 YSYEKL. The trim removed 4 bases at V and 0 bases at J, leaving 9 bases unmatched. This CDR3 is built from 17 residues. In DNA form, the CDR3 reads TGCGCCAGCAGCCCTAGGTGGCCTAGCGGGAGCACAGATACGCAGTATTTT. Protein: CASSPRWPSGSTDTQYF.

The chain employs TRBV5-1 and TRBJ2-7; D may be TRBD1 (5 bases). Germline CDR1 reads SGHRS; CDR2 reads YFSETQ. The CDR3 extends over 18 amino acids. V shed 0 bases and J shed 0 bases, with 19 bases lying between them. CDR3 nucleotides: TGCGCCAGCAGCTTGGTAGGCGCCGACAGTTCTAGCTCCTACGAGCAGTACTTC. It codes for CASSLVGADSSSSYEQYF.

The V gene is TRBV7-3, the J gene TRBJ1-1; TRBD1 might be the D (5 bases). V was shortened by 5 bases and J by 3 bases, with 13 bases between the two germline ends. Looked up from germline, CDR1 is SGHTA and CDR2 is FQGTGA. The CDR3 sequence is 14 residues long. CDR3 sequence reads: CASSDREGYTEAFF. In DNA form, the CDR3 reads TGTGCCAGCAGCGACCGGGAGGGGTACACTGAAGCTTTCTTT.

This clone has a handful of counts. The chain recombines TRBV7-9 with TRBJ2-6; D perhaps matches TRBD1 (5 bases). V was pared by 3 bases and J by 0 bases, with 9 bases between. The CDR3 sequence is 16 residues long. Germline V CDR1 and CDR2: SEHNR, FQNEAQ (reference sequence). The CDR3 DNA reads TGTGCCAGCAGCTTCTGGGGCCGCTCTGGGGCCAACGTCCTGACTTTC. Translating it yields CASSFWGRSGANVLTF.

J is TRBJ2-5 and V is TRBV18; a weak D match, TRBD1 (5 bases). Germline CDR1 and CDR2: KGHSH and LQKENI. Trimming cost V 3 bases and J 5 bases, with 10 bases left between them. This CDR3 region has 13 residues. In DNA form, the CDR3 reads TGTGCCAGCTCACCGGGGCGTTGGGAGACCCAGTACTTC. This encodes CASSPGRWETQYF. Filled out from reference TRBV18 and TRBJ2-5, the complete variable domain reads NAGVMQNPRHLVRRRGQEARLRCSPMKGHSHVYWYRQLPEEGLKFMVYLQKENIIDESGMPKERFSAEFPKEGPSILRIQQVVRGDSAAYFCASSPGRWETQYFGPGTRLLVL.

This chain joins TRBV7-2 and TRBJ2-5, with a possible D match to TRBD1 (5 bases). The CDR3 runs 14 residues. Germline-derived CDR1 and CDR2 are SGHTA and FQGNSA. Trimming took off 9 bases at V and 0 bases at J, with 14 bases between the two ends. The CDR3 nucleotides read TGTGCCAGTGACCAGGGCCTGTACCAAGAGACCCAGTACTTC. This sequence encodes CASDQGLYQETQYF.

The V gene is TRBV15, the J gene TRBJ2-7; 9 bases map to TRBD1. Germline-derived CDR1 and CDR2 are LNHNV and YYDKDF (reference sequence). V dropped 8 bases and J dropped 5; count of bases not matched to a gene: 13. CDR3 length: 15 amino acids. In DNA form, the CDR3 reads TGTGCCACCGCCTTGGGCGGACAGGGGTCTCACGAGCAGTACTTC. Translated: CATALGGQGSHEQYF.

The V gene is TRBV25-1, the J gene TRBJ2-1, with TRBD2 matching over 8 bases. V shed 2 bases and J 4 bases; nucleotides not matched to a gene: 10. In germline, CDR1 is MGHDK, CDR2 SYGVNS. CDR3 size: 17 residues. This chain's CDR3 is CASSEVFTGGIYNEQFF. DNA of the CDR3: TGTGCCAGCAGTGAAGTCTTTACGGGAGGGATTTACAATGAGCAGTTCTTC. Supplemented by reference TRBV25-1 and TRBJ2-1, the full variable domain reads EADIYQTPRYLVIGTGKKITLECSQTMGHDKMYWYQQDPGMELHLIHYSYGVNSTEKGDLSSESTVSRIRTEHFPLTLESARPSHTSQYLCASSEVFTGGIYNEQFFGPGTRLTVL.

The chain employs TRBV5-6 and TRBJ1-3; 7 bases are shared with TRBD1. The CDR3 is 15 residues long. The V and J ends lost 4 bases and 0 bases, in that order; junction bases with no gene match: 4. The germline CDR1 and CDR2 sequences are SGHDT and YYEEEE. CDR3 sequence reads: CASSIDRASGNTIYF. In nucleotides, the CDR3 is TGTGCCAGCAGCATAGACAGGGCCTCTGGAAACACCATATATTTT.